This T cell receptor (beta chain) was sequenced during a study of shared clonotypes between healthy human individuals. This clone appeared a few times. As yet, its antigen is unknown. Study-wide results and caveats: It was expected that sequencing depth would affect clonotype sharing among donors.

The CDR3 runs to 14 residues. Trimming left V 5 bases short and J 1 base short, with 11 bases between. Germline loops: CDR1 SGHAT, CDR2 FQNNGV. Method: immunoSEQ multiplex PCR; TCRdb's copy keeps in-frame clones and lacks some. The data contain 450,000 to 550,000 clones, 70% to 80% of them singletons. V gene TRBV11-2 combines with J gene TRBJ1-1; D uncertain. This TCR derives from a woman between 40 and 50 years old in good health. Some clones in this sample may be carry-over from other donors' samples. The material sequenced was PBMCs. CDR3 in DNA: TGTGCCAGCAGCCTCTCGGGTCCGAACACTGAAGCTTTCTTT. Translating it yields CASSLSGPNTEAFF. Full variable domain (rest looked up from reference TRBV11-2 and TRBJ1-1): EAGVAQSPRYKIIEKRQSVAFWCNPISGHATLYWYQQILGQGPKLLIQFQNNGVVDDSQLPKDRFSAERLKGVDSTLKIQPAKLEDSAVYLCASSLSGPNTEAFFGQGTRLTVV.